This TCR beta chain stems from a study of T cell responses to AZD1222 COVID-19 vaccine. Looking at the study overall: Second-dose intervals of approximately 4 or approximately 12 weeks were pooled. Study-wide results and limits: After the peak T cell response, and only then, were repertoires sampled.

Notes on this clone: The antigen is not known.

Here immunoSEQ multiplex PCR was the method, and the copy in TCRdb shows in-frame clones only, minus some. The table lists around 180,000 clones, around 93% of them singletons, with 7% to 9.5% in the top ten. The V end lost 0 bases, the J end lost 13 bases, and 10 bases lay between the germline ends. This CDR3 is 13 amino acids long. Germline CDR1 reads MNHEY; CDR2 reads SVGAGI. This chain uses TRBV6-5 with TRBJ1-6, with D unresolved. Sequenced here: peripheral blood, sampled on day 0 of AZD1222 vaccination. This clonotype was sampled from an adult in good health. DNA of the CDR3: TGTGCCAGCAGTTACTCGACGGGGAGCCCCCTCCACTTT. As protein: CASSYSTGSPLHF.